The clone carrying this T cell receptor beta chain was found a few times. These data come from a study of blood T cell repertoires in COVID-19. The V segment lost 8 bases and the J segment 1 base; nucleotides outside the gene matches: 9. Looked up from germline, CDR1 is LNHDA and CDR2 is SQIVND (reference sequence). The CDR3 totals 17 residues. Authors' processing steps: Reference gene primer amplification gave nucleated cell count estimates. Assay: immunoSEQ multiplex PCR; the TCRdb copy retains only in-frame clones and omits some. V and J calls and clone size follow that table, whereas D and trimming were derived from the DNA. The sample records 99,000 or so clones, under 80% being singletons.

Sample: peripheral blood. V usage is TRBV19 and J usage is TRBJ2-6, with 9 bases fitting TRBD1. The sequence derives from a woman aged 70-85 years with acute or convalescent COVID-19. The CDR3 DNA follows: TGTGCCAGTTCGTCGGGACAGGGAGTGTCTGGGGCCAACGTCCTGACTTTC. Encoded protein: CASSSGQGVSGANVLTF.